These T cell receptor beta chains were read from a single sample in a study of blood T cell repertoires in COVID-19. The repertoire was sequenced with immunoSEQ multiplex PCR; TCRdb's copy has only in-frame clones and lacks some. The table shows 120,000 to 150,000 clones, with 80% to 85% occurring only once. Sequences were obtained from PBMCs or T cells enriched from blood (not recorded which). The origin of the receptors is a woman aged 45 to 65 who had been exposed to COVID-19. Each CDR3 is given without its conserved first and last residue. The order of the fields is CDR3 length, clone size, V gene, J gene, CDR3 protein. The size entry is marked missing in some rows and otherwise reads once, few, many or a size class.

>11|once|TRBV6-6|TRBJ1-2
ASTRTGRNGYT
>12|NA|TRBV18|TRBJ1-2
ASSPRTGESGYT
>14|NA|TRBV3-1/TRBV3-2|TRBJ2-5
ASSQRQGASGETQY
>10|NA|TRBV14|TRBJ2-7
ASSQDPDEQY
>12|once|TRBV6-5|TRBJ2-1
ASRVVAAGDEQF
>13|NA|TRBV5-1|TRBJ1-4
ASSLKTGFNEKLF
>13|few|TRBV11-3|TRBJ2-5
ASSLGGERRETQY
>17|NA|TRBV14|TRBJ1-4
ASSQGGRQGFTTNEKLF
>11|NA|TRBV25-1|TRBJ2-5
ASSDQNQETQY
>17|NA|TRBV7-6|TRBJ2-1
ASSLEPPPRGGSETEQF